Listed below are T cell receptor beta chains from one sample, sequenced in a study of regulatory dendritic cells for organ transplantation. Some clones are missing from TCRdb's copy, which holds only in-frame ones; the method was immunoSEQ multiplex PCR. The sample holds some 40,000 clones; about nine tenths are singletons and the top ten take about 0.11%. The source material was naive CD8+ T cells from blood. These receptors were taken from a human donor in good health. Both conserved end residues are part of each CDR3. A D gene is named only where the DNA matches it firmly. Expanded clones are given a class, and other clones once, few, many or no size at all.

clone_size	j_call	cdr3_length	v_call	d_call	cdr3_aa
.	TRBJ2-7	13	TRBV6-4	TRBD2	CASSPTSEYEQYF
.	TRBJ1-6	13	TRBV5-6	.	CASSLPSTSPLHF
.	TRBJ1-1	17	TRBV27	.	CASSSLTQGLMNTEAFF
.	TRBJ2-7	13	TRBV2	.	CASGLAHTYEQYF
.	TRBJ1-1	18	TRBV7-2	TRBD1	CASSLASPIYRGDTEAFF
.	TRBJ2-1	13	TRBV6-5	.	CASSYGAGGEQFF
once	TRBJ2-3	14	TRBV27	.	CASSWARGTDTQYF
.	TRBJ1-4	15	TRBV4-3	TRBD1	CASSAYRGHNEKLFF
few	TRBJ1-5	14	TRBV4-3	.	CASSQGEGGAAQHF
.	TRBJ2-2	18	TRBV7-9	TRBD1	CASSSLSRTGLNTGELFF
few	TRBJ1-2	13	TRBV28	.	CASSLSVNYGYTF
.	TRBJ1-4	14	TRBV21-1	.	CASSGPPTNEKLFF
.	TRBJ2-7	14	TRBV18	TRBD1	CASSPETGDYEQYF
few	TRBJ2-7	13	TRBV7-9	TRBD1	CASSDRGGYEQYF
.	TRBJ2-1	14	TRBV6-5	.	CASSPTSGSTEQFF
.	TRBJ2-1	17	TRBV30	TRBD2	CAWSSQVLAGGVDEQFF
.	TRBJ2-7	15	TRBV9	TRBD2	CASSAPGEGSYEQYF
.	TRBJ1-1	13	TRBV4-3	.	CASSQSGTTEAFF
.	TRBJ2-3	17	TRBV7-3	.	CASSLVAAPTTRDTQYF
.	TRBJ1-1	14	TRBV28	.	CASSLSRGTLGAFF
.	TRBJ2-1	14	TRBV6-5	TRBD2	CASSYFSGGYEQFF
.	TRBJ2-5	13	TRBV27	.	CASSLYPKETQYF
.	TRBJ2-7	13	TRBV7-8	.	CASSSDRGFEQYF
.	TRBJ2-1	14	TRBV29-1	TRBD1	CSVPGTVSYNEQFF
.	TRBJ2-5	16	TRBV5-1	TRBD1	CASSLATGGAWETQYF
.	TRBJ1-4	13	TRBV21-1	.	CASIARGFEKLFF
.	TRBJ2-7	16	TRBV9	.	CASSLNPGQGIYEQYF
.	TRBJ1-1	13	TRBV7-7	.	CASSPPGSTEAFF
.	TRBJ2-7	15	TRBV4-1	.	CASSQSREITYEQYF
.	TRBJ2-6	16	TRBV9	.	CASSVGWGSGANVLTF
.	TRBJ2-5	14	TRBV7-9	TRBD1	CASSGQGAEETQYF
once	TRBJ2-1	12	TRBV7-6	.	CASSLVGGEQFF
.	TRBJ2-4	14	TRBV9	.	CASSEGEAKNIQYF
.	TRBJ2-1	15	TRBV7-5	.	CARRIRGPSYNEQFF
.	TRBJ2-7	14	TRBV7-6	TRBD1	CASNPRTGASEQYF
.	TRBJ1-2	15	TRBV28	.	CASTGFRTVLYGYTF
.	TRBJ2-1	13	TRBV5-1	.	CASSFSGGDEQFF
.	TRBJ1-2	15	TRBV2	TRBD1	CASSRRQGGGYGYTF
.	TRBJ1-1	14	TRBV19	.	CASSIDLEGGEAFF
.	TRBJ2-1	12	TRBV7-2	.	CASSLGTLEQFF
.	TRBJ1-4	15	TRBV9	.	CASSEQKATNEKLFF
.	TRBJ1-2	14	TRBV7-9	.	CASSHSGVTASYTF
.	TRBJ1-4	15	TRBV7-8	.	CASSLLVGRAEKLFF
.	TRBJ2-1	15	TRBV9	TRBD1	CASSVVADRDDEQFF